The present TCR beta chain was sequenced within a study of blood T cell repertoires in COVID-19. Across the whole study: COVID-19 samples, acute and convalescent, were from the United States, Italy and Spain.

Under the authors' procedure: Counts of nucleated cells, estimated from reference gene primer amplification, were obtained. Produced via immunoSEQ multiplex PCR; TCRdb's table is partial and in-frame only. V and J calls plus clone size are reproduced from that table; the DNA served to infer D and trimming. The sample lists approximately 190,000 clones; 70% to 85% were seen once. This CDR3 region has 13 residues. The germline V gene encodes CDR1 SGHTA and CDR2 FQGNSA. Trimming stripped 3 bases from V and 3 bases from J, with 9 bases between. The chain joins TRBV7-2 to TRBJ2-7; weak D call: TRBD1 (5 bases). The specimen sequenced was peripheral blood. The clonotype was recovered from a human donor with acute or convalescent COVID-19. The donor label of this sample is uncertain. The CDR3 bases are TGTGCCAGCAGCTTTGGCAGGGACTACGAGCAGTACTTC. This sequence encodes CASSFGRDYEQYF.